Below, 11 T cell receptor beta chains from the same sample are listed, as sequenced in a study of tumor-infiltrating lymphocytes in primary liver carcinoma. Researchers generated TCR beta cDNA from about 500 ng of total RNA, relying on a constant-region primer. Generation of the TCR beta libraries relied on three nested multiplex PCR rounds using slightly modified ARM-PCR. Researchers ran the first two PCR rounds for ten to eleven cycles each with TRBV1-TRBV30 forward primers and a C-beta reverse primer. TCRdb called the multiplex PCR reads again in MiXCR, with one record for every CDR3 protein. This table has 100,000 or so distinct CDR3 sequences, about 63% appearing once. Starting material for RNA and DNA co-extraction consisted of about 17-31 mg of unsorted bulk tissue. Source material: liver tumor tissue from sampling region 2. Specified subset: tumor region T2, inferior pole. The receptors were gathered from a woman between 55 and 75 years old with primary liver carcinoma and hepatitis B virus infection.

In the case of this clonotype: This CDR3 fails to terminate in the conserved phenylalanine or tryptophan, so it likely reflects a read error. This chain uses TRBV29-1 with TRBJ2-5; 7 bases are a match to TRBD1. Germline loops: CDR1 SQVTM, CDR2 ANQGSEA. Trimming removed 1 base from V and 4 bases from J; junction bases left unmatched: 9. This CDR3 spans 15 amino acids. CDR3 amino acids: CSVEGATGEGETQYL. As DNA, the CDR3 is TGCAGCGTTGAAGGTGCCACAGGGGAAGGAGAGACCCAGTACCTC.

There are a few counts of this clonotype. The rearrangement links TRBV28 to TRBJ1-2; weak D call: TRBD1 (5 bases). The CDR3 covers 16 residues. Trimming left V 6 bases short and J 2 bases short, with 19 bases between. The germline V gene encodes CDR1 MDHEN and CDR2 SYDVKM. Here the CDR3 reads CASSTPPGRGNYGYTF. CDR3 nucleotides: TGTGCCAGCAGCACCCCCCCGGGACGCGGGAACTATGGCTACACCTTC.

With regard to this clonotype: At one end, the junction sequence differs from germline, possibly due to a read error. The CDR3 here is CASCLVITRNELTGELSF. DNA of the CDR3: TGTGCTAGTTGTTTGGTAATCACCAGAAACGAACTCACCGGGGAGCTGTCTTTT. The rearrangement joins TRBV12-5 to TRBJ2-2; the D gene is possibly TRBD2 (5 bases). The CDR3 sequence is 18 residues long. The germline V gene encodes CDR1 LGHNT and CDR2 FRNRAP.

This clonotype occurred a few times. A junction boundary mismatches the germline segment, possibly from a read error. The gene calls are TRBV4-1 and TRBJ1-3, with D unclear. Germline-derived CDR1 and CDR2 are MGHRA and YSYEKL. This CDR3 comprises 12 residues. CDR3 residues: CASSHGGNTIYF. The CDR3 coding sequence is TGTGCCAGCAGCCACGGGGGAAACACCATATATTTT.

As for this clonotype: One junction end does not reproduce the germline sequence, and a read error may be involved. The chain combines TRBV28 with TRBJ1-1; D gene ambiguous. Germline assignment: CDR1 MDHEN and CDR2 SYDVKM. This CDR3 spans 13 amino acids. CDR3 nucleotide sequence: TGTGCCAGCAGTTTCCAGAGTTACACTGAAGGTTTCTTT. It translates to CASSFQSYTEGFF.

The chain has TRBV7-2 and TRBJ2-1; TRBD1 is a possible D gene (5 bases). The V end was cut by 4 bases, the J end by 6 bases, with 16 bases between. This CDR3 is 15 amino acids long. Germline-derived CDR1 and CDR2 are SGHTA and FQGNSA. The CDR3 coding sequence is TGTGCCAGCAGCTGGCAGGGCTCAGGACGCAATGAGCAGTTCTTC. Translating gives CASSWQGSGRNEQFF.

The chain couples TRBV7-2 to TRBJ1-1; D gene unclear. The CDR3 is 12 residues long. Germline loops: CDR1 SGHTA, CDR2 FQGNSA. The V end lost 1 base, the J end lost 11 bases, and 11 bases lay between the germline ends. The CDR3 reads CASSLEPPGAFF. DNA for the CDR3: TGTGCCAGCAGCTTAGAACCCCCGGGGGCTTTCTTT.

This chain uses TRBV20-1 with TRBJ2-2, with D uncertain. The germline gives CDR1 DFQATT, CDR2 SNEGSKA (reference sequence). V shed 5 bases and J shed 6 bases, with 13 bases lying between them. This CDR3 has 13 amino acids. DNA of the CDR3: TGCAGTGCTGCGAGTAGGGTGGCCGGGGAGCTGTTTTTT. Translating gives CSAASRVAGELFF.

About this clonotype itself: One end of the junction fails to match germline, which may point to a read error. V is TRBV11-3 and J is TRBJ2-1; D perhaps matches TRBD2 (7 bases). Germline lookup yields CDR1 SGHNT and CDR2 YENEEA. The CDR3 totals 17 residues. CDR3 in amino acids: CASSSRGARTMSNEQFF. The CDR3 bases are TGTGCCAGCAGTTCCCGGGGGGCGCGGACCATGAGCAATGAGCAATTCTTC.

With respect to this clonotype: Since the CDR3 does not end with the conserved phenylalanine or tryptophan, this likely comes from a read error. The chain joins TRBV11-3 to TRBJ2-1; 8 bases align to TRBD2. V lost 8 bases and J lost 9; bases outside the gene matches: 9. Germline V gene data show CDR1 as SGHNT and CDR2 as YENEEA. The CDR3 extends over 13 amino acids. The CDR3 nucleotides read TGTGCCAGCGGCTCACGACTAGCGCTTGAGCAGTTCTTA. Translated: CASGSRLALEQFL.

This clonotype was seen only a few times. The chain couples TRBV20-1 to TRBJ2-7; 10 bases line up with TRBD2. This CDR3 region has 17 residues. Trimming removed 0 bases from V and 1 base from J; junction bases left unmatched: 9. The V gene's germline CDR1 is DFQATT and CDR2 SNEGSKA (reference sequence). CDR3 loop: CSARDQASGSLSYEQYF. The CDR3, as DNA: TGCAGTGCTAGAGATCAGGCTAGCGGGAGTCTGTCCTACGAGCAGTACTTC.